The sample holds a few counts of the clone carrying this T cell receptor (beta chain). Its antigen is as yet unknown. The record originates from a study of T cells after yellow fever vaccination. Study observations and caveats: The presence of abundant clonotypes contaminating from the bulk population was possible in FACS-sorted repertoires.

The TCR cDNA carried a universal primer site and UMIs from 5'RACE template switching. MiXCR, applied by TCRdb to the 5' RACE reads, yields one record per CDR3 protein. This sample yields 200,000 to 300,000 distinct CDR3 sequences, of which over 10% are seen a single time; about 0.54% belongs to the top ten. This TCR was recovered from a man younger than 45 who received the YFV17D yellow fever vaccine. The sequencing here drew on CD4+ T cells sorted from PBMCs, taken 45 days after the yellow fever booster vaccination.

CDR3 in DNA: TGTGCCACCAGTGACTGGCGACGCGGAACTCAAGAGACCCAGTACTTC. Its translation is CATSDWRRGTQETQYF. The chain has TRBV24-1 and TRBJ2-5; D unresolved. CDR1 is KGHDR and CDR2 is SFDVKD in the germline V gene. With 4 bases removed from V and 2 bases from J, the gap between germline ends came to 16 bases. The CDR3 is 16 amino acids.